One and the same sample provided the 19 T cell receptor beta chains below, sequenced in a study of T-cell reconstitution after alpha-beta-depleted transplantation in children. Researchers prepared the TCRbeta library using unique molecular identifiers, the study reports. TCRdb recomputed calls from the PCR reads with MiXCR, one row per CDR3 protein. The sample shows some 400,000 distinct CDR3 sequences, about a fifth of them seen only once. Sequenced material: PBMCs from the stem cell graft donor, taken from the stem cell graft. Every receptor here comes from a human donor who donated a stem cell graft to a child with acute myeloid leukemia.

V is TRBV24-1 and J is TRBJ1-1; 9 bases are a match to TRBD1. V shed 3 bases and J 5 bases; nucleotides not matched to a gene: 6. CDR1 KGHDR and CDR2 SFDVKD come from the germline V gene. The CDR3 extends over 15 amino acids. Here the CDR3 reads CATSDPGTGRTEAFF. The CDR3 DNA follows: TGTGCCACCAGTGATCCTGGGACAGGGCGTACTGAAGCTTTCTTT.

This clonotype was picked up a small number of times. The chain recombines TRBV20-1 with TRBJ1-6, with D hard to call. Germline CDR1 reads DFQATT; CDR2 reads SNEGSKA (reference sequence). The CDR3 covers 14 residues. V lost 0 bases and J 4 bases, leaving 7 bases between the germline ends. The CDR3 sequence is CSAREERYNSPLHF. The CDR3, as DNA: TGCAGTGCTAGAGAGGAACGGTATAATTCACCCCTCCACTTT.

V usage is TRBV7-8 and J usage is TRBJ2-7, with a possible D match to TRBD1 (6 bases). V gave up 5 bases and J gave up 3 bases, with 11 bases separating them. This CDR3 comprises 13 residues. Germline V gene sequence: CDR1 SGHVS, CDR2 FQNEAQ. The CDR3 loop is CASSRWDNYEQYF. CDR3 sequence (DNA): TGTGCCAGCAGCAGATGGGACAACTACGAGCAGTACTTC.

Many counts were recorded for this clonotype. The chain couples TRBV6-5 to TRBJ2-3; D is undetermined. CDR3 length: 11 residues. Deletions cut 10 bases from V and 5 bases from J, with 10 bases between. Germline values: CDR1 MNHEY, CDR2 SVGAGI. CDR3 sequence: CATSREDTQYF. In DNA, the CDR3 is TGTGCCACCTCACGAGAAGATACGCAGTATTTT.

The sample holds many counts of this clonotype. The chain carries TRBV5-5 and TRBJ2-1, with 10 bases aligning to TRBD2. Germline CDR1 is SGHKS and CDR2 is YYEKEE (reference sequence). The CDR3 is made up of 16 amino acids. With V trimmed by 2 bases and J by 6 bases, 8 bases remained unmatched. The CDR3 is CASSFGVAGGLNEQFF. The CDR3 region has the DNA TGTGCCAGCAGCTTCGGAGTAGCGGGAGGCCTCAATGAGCAGTTCTTC.

The V and J genes are TRBV7-2 and TRBJ1-6; D is ambiguous. Per germline, CDR1 SGHTA and CDR2 FQGNSA. V lost 5 bases to trimming and J lost 5 bases, with 10 bases between them. This CDR3 is 14 amino acids long. Here the CDR3 reads CASSPTGNNSPLHF. DNA of the CDR3: TGTGCCAGCAGCCCCACGGGAAATAATTCACCCCTCCACTTT.

This clonotype occurred many times. The genes are TRBV24-1 and TRBJ2-7, with a possible D match to TRBD2 (6 bases). Germline V CDR1 and CDR2: KGHDR, SFDVKD. V lost 4 bases, J lost 0 bases, and 9 bases lay in between. The length of the CDR3 is 14 residues. The CDR3 DNA reads as TGTGCCACCAGTGAGCGGGGCAGCTCCTACGAGCAGTACTTC. This codes for CATSERGSSYEQYF.

This clonotype was seen at least ten times. This chain links TRBV12-3 or TRBV12-4 with TRBJ2-7, with D perhaps being TRBD1 or TRBD2 (5 bases each). This CDR3 has 13 amino acids. The V and J ends lost 6 bases and 3 bases respectively, with 12 bases between them. The CDR3 is CASSFGTGYEQYF. The CDR3, as DNA: TGTGCCAGCAGCTTTGGGACGGGCTACGAGCAGTACTTC.

Many counts were recorded for this clonotype. The chain carries TRBV12-3 or TRBV12-4 and TRBJ2-7; D remains unclear. The CDR3 has 13 residues. Trimming cost V 7 bases and J 7 bases, with 17 bases left between them. The CDR3 region is CASNTAVVGEQYF. The CDR3 region has the DNA TGTGCCAGCAACACGGCGGTCGTGGGTGAGCAGTACTTC.

This rearrangement joins TRBV5-1 to TRBJ2-2, with a tentative D call TRBD1 (6 bases). The CDR3 runs 14 residues. V lost 2 bases and J 6 bases, leaving 11 bases between the germline ends. Germline CDR1 is SGHRS and CDR2 is YFSETQ. The CDR3 is CASSLYRAAGELFF. The CDR3 region has the DNA TGCGCCAGCAGCTTATACAGGGCCGCCGGGGAGCTGTTTTTT.

The V and J genes are TRBV4-1 and TRBJ2-1; D unresolved. Germline CDR1 reads MGHRA; CDR2 reads YSYEKL. The CDR3 contains 12 residues. The V end was cut by 1 base, the J end by 7 bases, with 5 bases between. The CDR3 DNA sequence: TGCGCCAGCAGCCAAGCCAGGAATGAGCAGTTCTTC. Protein: CASSQARNEQFF.

There are many counts of this clonotype. V is TRBV29-1 and J is TRBJ1-6; TRBD1 matches at 8 bases. The V segment lost 4 bases and the J segment 8 bases; nucleotides outside the gene matches: 4. The CDR3 runs 13 residues. CDR1 is SQVTM and CDR2 is ANQGSEA in the germline V gene. The CDR3 DNA reads as TGCAGCGTTGCTACAGGGGGGGATTCACCCCTCCACTTT. Its translation is CSVATGGDSPLHF.

V is TRBV7-6 and J is TRBJ1-1; 7 bases match TRBD1. Germline assignment: CDR1 SGHVS and CDR2 FNYEAQ. V was pared by 0 bases and J by 7 bases, with 8 bases of the junction left unmatched. This CDR3 spans 15 amino acids. In nucleotides, the CDR3 is TGTGCCAGCAGCTTAGCGGGAGGGGGCAATGGTGAAGCTTTCTTT. Protein product: CASSLAGGGNGEAFF.

The chain carries TRBV25-1 and TRBJ2-5; D is unresolved. CDR1 is MGHDK, CDR2 SYGVNS, per germline. Trimming pared 2 bases from V and 1 base from J, leaving 8 bases between. This CDR3 is built from 14 residues. CDR3 coding DNA: TGTGCCAGCAGTGAACCGGGCAGCCAAGAGACCCAGTACTTC. Residues: CASSEPGSQETQYF.

The sample holds many counts of this clonotype. The rearrangement joins TRBV29-1 to TRBJ2-1; 7 bases align to TRBD1. This CDR3 region has 13 residues. Trimming took 7 bases from V and 3 from J; bases not matched to a gene: 6. From germline, CDR1 is SQVTM and CDR2 ANQGSEA. CDR3 DNA sequence: TGCAGCGCGAGGACAGGCCTCTACAATGAGCAGTTCTTC. This encodes CSARTGLYNEQFF.

This chain connects TRBV6-5 to TRBJ2-1, with TRBD2 matching 8 bases. Looked up from germline, CDR1 is MNHEY and CDR2 is SVGAGI. CDR3 length equals 15 residues. V lost 7 bases to trimming and J lost 0 bases; unmatched junction nucleotides: 5. CDR3 nucleotides: TGTGCCAGCAATTCCCTAGCGGGCTCCTACAATGAGCAGTTCTTC. Its translation: CASNSLAGSYNEQFF.

This sequence joins TRBV12-3 or TRBV12-4 and TRBJ2-7, with D tentatively TRBD2 (6 bases). The CDR3 totals 14 residues. Trimming left V 5 bases short and J 1 base short, with 12 bases between. The chain's CDR3 is CASSRLAISYEQYF. In DNA form, the CDR3 reads TGTGCCAGCAGTCGGCTAGCGATATCCTACGAGCAGTACTTC.

This chain connects TRBV12-3 or TRBV12-4 to TRBJ2-2; D gene unclear. V was pared by 10 bases and J by 3 bases, with 15 bases between. CDR3 length: 14 residues. CDR3 sequence reads: CATQQRKYTGELFF. The CDR3 DNA follows: TGTGCCACCCAACAAAGGAAGTACACCGGGGAGCTGTTTTTT.

V and J are TRBV20-1 and TRBJ2-7; TRBD2 agrees at 10 bases. The CDR3 length is 15 residues. Trimming cost V 1 base and J 5 bases; bases outside gene matches: 8. Germline V gives CDR1 DFQATT, CDR2 SNEGSKA (reference sequence). Here the CDR3 DNA reads TGCAGTGCTAGAGGCCCGAGCGGGAGGGCCGACGAGCAGTACTTC. Encoded protein: CSARGPSGRADEQYF.